This is a list of T cell receptor beta chains from one sample in a study of blood T cell repertoires in COVID-19. This table comes from immunoSEQ multiplex PCR, and its TCRdb copy is limited to in-frame clones, with some not included. The table has around 180,000 clones, about 89% seen once. The sample was peripheral blood. The receptor source for this set is a man aged 35-49 years with active or convalescent COVID-19. CDR3s include the opening cysteine and the closing phenylalanine or tryptophan. The order of the fields is V gene, D gene, clone size, J gene, CDR3 protein, CDR3 DNA. A D gene is named only where the DNA matches it firmly. Clone size is not always given. Where it is, it says once, few, many or a class for expanded clones.

v_call: TRBV19
d_call: -
clone_size: -
j_call: TRBJ2-2
cdr3_aa: CASTLAPNTGELFF
cdr3_nt: TGTGCCAGTACACTAGCACCGAACACCGGGGAGCTGTTTTTT

v_call: TRBV3-1/TRBV3-2
d_call: -
clone_size: few
j_call: TRBJ1-1
cdr3_aa: CASSRGAPGDTEAFF
cdr3_nt: TGTGCCAGCAGCCGCGGGGCCCCCGGGGACACTGAAGCTTTCTTT

v_call: TRBV7-2
d_call: TRBD1
clone_size: -
j_call: TRBJ2-7
cdr3_aa: CASSRRVRDSEQYF
cdr3_nt: TGTGCCAGCAGCAGACGCGTAAGGGACAGCGAGCAGTACTTC

v_call: TRBV2
d_call: TRBD2
clone_size: few
j_call: TRBJ2-1
cdr3_aa: CASSPRSGGGEQFF
cdr3_nt: TGTGCCAGCAGCCCGCGTAGCGGGGGAGGGGAGCAGTTCTTC

v_call: TRBV19
d_call: TRBD1
clone_size: -
j_call: TRBJ2-4
cdr3_aa: CASSILQGIKAKNIQYF
cdr3_nt: TGTGCCAGTAGTATCTTACAGGGGATAAAAGCCAAAAACATTCAGTACTTC

v_call: TRBV10-3
d_call: TRBD1
clone_size: -
j_call: TRBJ2-1
cdr3_aa: CAISESDRGVSSYNEQFF
cdr3_nt: TGTGCCATCAGTGAGTCGGACAGGGGCGTGAGCTCCTACAATGAGCAGTTCTTC

v_call: TRBV30
d_call: -
clone_size: -
j_call: TRBJ1-6
cdr3_aa: CAWKRISNNSPLHF
cdr3_nt: TGTGCCTGGAAGAGGATCTCCAATAATTCACCCCTCCACTTT

v_call: TRBV18
d_call: -
clone_size: -
j_call: TRBJ1-2
cdr3_aa: CASSPLGEVNYGYTF
cdr3_nt: TGTGCCAGCTCACCATTAGGGGAAGTTAACTATGGCTACACCTTC

v_call: TRBV18
d_call: -
clone_size: -
j_call: TRBJ1-2
cdr3_aa: CASSPSRTVTNYGYTF
cdr3_nt: TGTGCCAGCTCACCATCGCGGACAGTTACAAACTATGGCTACACCTTC

v_call: TRBV7-9
d_call: -
clone_size: -
j_call: TRBJ1-3
cdr3_aa: CASSLKDTSSGNTIYF
cdr3_nt: TGTGCCAGCAGCTTAAAGGACACCTCCTCTGGAAACACCATATATTTT

v_call: TRBV29-1
d_call: -
clone_size: -
j_call: TRBJ2-3
cdr3_aa: CSVGEGADTQYF
cdr3_nt: TGCAGCGTAGGGGAGGGGGCAGATACGCAGTATTTT

v_call: TRBV29-1
d_call: -
clone_size: -
j_call: TRBJ1-2
cdr3_aa: CSAGRSNYGYTF
cdr3_nt: TGCAGCGCCGGTCGGTCCAACTATGGCTACACCTTC

v_call: TRBV6-1
d_call: TRBD1
clone_size: -
j_call: TRBJ2-7
cdr3_aa: CASSETWDRVYEQYF
cdr3_nt: TGTGCCAGCAGTGAAACGTGGGACAGGGTTTACGAGCAGTACTTC

v_call: TRBV30
d_call: TRBD1
clone_size: -
j_call: TRBJ1-6
cdr3_aa: CAWKEPRTGVIFNSPLHF
cdr3_nt: TGTGCCTGGAAAGAACCGCGGACAGGGGTTATTTTCAATTCACCCCTCCACTTT

v_call: TRBV5-1
d_call: -
clone_size: -
j_call: TRBJ1-2
cdr3_aa: CASSLGGQNYGYTF
cdr3_nt: TGCGCCAGCAGTTTGGGGGGGCAGAACTATGGCTACACCTTC

v_call: TRBV6-2/TRBV6-3
d_call: TRBD1
clone_size: -
j_call: TRBJ2-7
cdr3_aa: CASSTSGTAPFEQYF
cdr3_nt: TGTGCCAGCAGCACCTCCGGGACAGCCCCTTTTGAGCAGTACTTC

v_call: TRBV6-1
d_call: -
clone_size: -
j_call: TRBJ2-1
cdr3_aa: CASSEVPAGASNEQFF
cdr3_nt: TGTGCCAGCAGTGAAGTTCCCGCGGGGGCTTCCAATGAGCAGTTCTTC

v_call: TRBV23-1
d_call: -
clone_size: -
j_call: TRBJ2-5
cdr3_aa: CASSLPHGLTRETQYF
cdr3_nt: TGCGCCAGCAGTCTCCCCCATGGGCTAACTCGAGAGACCCAGTACTTC

v_call: TRBV2
d_call: -
clone_size: -
j_call: TRBJ2-7
cdr3_aa: CASHRGLDEQYF
cdr3_nt: TGTGCCAGCCACAGAGGACTGGACGAGCAGTACTTC

v_call: TRBV3-1/TRBV3-2
d_call: TRBD1
clone_size: -
j_call: TRBJ2-7
cdr3_aa: CASSRGTVVYEQYF
cdr3_nt: TGTGCCAGCAGCCGTGGGACAGTGGTCTACGAGCAGTACTTC

v_call: TRBV11-2
d_call: TRBD2
clone_size: -
j_call: TRBJ2-5
cdr3_aa: CASSSLFVTSGGAETQYF
cdr3_nt: TGTGCCAGCAGCTCTCTGTTCGTGACTAGCGGGGGGGCGGAGACCCAGTACTTC

v_call: TRBV18
d_call: -
clone_size: -
j_call: TRBJ1-3
cdr3_aa: CASSPGTYDSGNTIYF
cdr3_nt: TGTGCCAGCTCACCTGGGACATATGACTCTGGAAACACCATATATTTT

v_call: TRBV7-6
d_call: TRBD1
clone_size: -
j_call: TRBJ1-3
cdr3_aa: CASSLFGTGGNTIYF
cdr3_nt: TGTGCCAGCAGCTTATTCGGGACAGGGGGAAACACCATATATTTT

v_call: TRBV19
d_call: TRBD1
clone_size: -
j_call: TRBJ1-3
cdr3_aa: CASKGTGDGNTIYF
cdr3_nt: TGTGCCAGTAAAGGGACAGGGGACGGAAACACCATATATTTT

v_call: TRBV7-8
d_call: -
clone_size: few
j_call: TRBJ1-2
cdr3_aa: CASSLGRSNYGYTF
cdr3_nt: TGTGCCAGCAGCTTAGGCAGGTCTAACTATGGCTACACCTTC

v_call: TRBV14
d_call: -
clone_size: few
j_call: TRBJ1-1
cdr3_aa: CASSQGYRPPTEAFF
cdr3_nt: TGTGCCAGCAGCCAAGGTTACAGACCCCCCACTGAAGCTTTCTTT

v_call: TRBV27
d_call: TRBD2
clone_size: -
j_call: TRBJ2-7
cdr3_aa: CASSLSGLAGGYEQYF
cdr3_nt: TGTGCCAGCAGTTTGTCTGGACTAGCTGGGGGCTACGAGCAGTACTTC